This paragraph reports one TCR beta chain. Its target is not known. Germline V gene sequence: CDR1 SNHLY, CDR2 FYNNEI. The CDR3 loop spans 14 amino acids. With 4 bases clipped from V and 8 bases from J, the junction kept 7 bases outside the gene matches. This sample was included in a study of T cells in localized non-small cell lung cancer. Findings of the study overall: Uninvolved neighboring lung showed the greatest T cell clonality, exceeding tumor. Heterogeneity is still possible, as just one tumor region was sequenced. Adjacent lung had a median around 50 of the 100 largest tumor clones.

Clones were read by immunoSEQ multiplex PCR, and TCRdb kept only the in-frame ones, dropping some. This sample has more than 30,000 clones, with 78% found just once. The genes are TRBV2 and TRBJ2-4, with 8 bases lining up with TRBD2. Sequenced material: peripheral blood, taken before any cancer treatment. The sequence came from a male donor aged 60 or over with stage II squamous cell lung carcinoma. CDR3 sequence (DNA): TGTGCCAGCAGTGCGACGGCGGGAGGTGACATTCAGTACTTC. This sequence encodes CASSATAGGDIQYF.